This T cell receptor (beta chain) was captured in a study of CD8+ T cells in alopecia areata. Turning to the study itself: Tofacitinib lasted 6 to 18 months, then 6 months off drug.

To note about this clone: Antigen: not known.

Study-level points and caveats: Many expanded lesional clones stayed in scalp and blood while on tofacitinib.

Treatment of the sample: oral pan-JAK inhibitor, 5-10 mg twice daily. Germline CDR1 is MNHNS and CDR2 is SASEGT. V was shortened by 5 bases and J by 9 bases, with 17 bases between the two germline ends. This CDR3 region has 14 residues. In each case, RNA was isolated and then reverse transcribed into cDNA as the sequencing template. Measured with immunoSEQ multiplex PCR; TCRdb has only the in-frame clones, and not every one. The table has about 100,000 clones, around 44% seen once. V usage is TRBV6-1 and J usage is TRBJ2-1; D gene unclear. The receptor comes from a human donor with alopecia areata. The source was CD8+ T cells sorted from blood, collected at week 24, from a patient treated with tofacitinib. The CDR3: CASSLRFPDTEQFF. In DNA form, the CDR3 reads TGTGCCAGCAGTTTGCGATTTCCTGACACTGAGCAGTTCTTC.